Listed below are T cell receptor beta chains from one sample, sequenced in a study of blood T cell repertoires in COVID-19. Assay: immunoSEQ multiplex PCR; the TCRdb copy retains only in-frame clones and omits some. The table lists some 160,000 clones, just under 80% of them singletons, with around 7% in the top ten. Sequencing input: peripheral blood. All receptors derive from a man between 65 and 85 years old with active or convalescent COVID-19. Each CDR3 is given with its conserved first and last residue. Each record gives: clone size, J gene, D gene, V gene, CDR3 DNA, CDR3 protein. The D gene is left open where the match is weak. Size values are once, few and many counts, or a class for expanded clones, and some rows have none.

abundance: -
j_gene: TRBJ2-5
d_gene: -
v_gene: TRBV5-6
CDR3nt: TGTGCCAGCAGCTTACAACAGGGTAAAGAGACCCAGTACTTC
CDR3aa: CASSLQQGKETQYF

abundance: -
j_gene: TRBJ1-1
d_gene: TRBD1
v_gene: TRBV27
CDR3nt: TGTGCCAGCAGTTTGAACAGGGGGCAAACTGAAGCTTTCTTT
CDR3aa: CASSLNRGQTEAFF

abundance: once
j_gene: TRBJ1-6
d_gene: -
v_gene: TRBV7-9
CDR3nt: TGTGCCAGCAGCTTAAGCGGGGCAAGTTCACCCCTCCACTTT
CDR3aa: CASSLSGASSPLHF

abundance: -
j_gene: TRBJ2-7
d_gene: TRBD2
v_gene: TRBV7-8
CDR3nt: TGTGCCAGCAGCCTCCGAGCGGGAACCGGGACGGGGCACTACGAGCAGTACTTC
CDR3aa: CASSLRAGTGTGHYEQYF

abundance: -
j_gene: TRBJ1-2
d_gene: -
v_gene: TRBV11-2
CDR3nt: TGTGCCAGCAGCTTAGGCGTCGGTGTCTATGGCTACACCTTC
CDR3aa: CASSLGVGVYGYTF

abundance: -
j_gene: TRBJ1-3
d_gene: TRBD1
v_gene: TRBV7-2
CDR3nt: TGTGCCAGCAGCCCCGGGACAGGCACTGGAAACACCATATATTTT
CDR3aa: CASSPGTGTGNTIYF

abundance: -
j_gene: TRBJ2-2
d_gene: -
v_gene: TRBV5-6
CDR3nt: TGTGCCAGCAGCTTTAGCTGGGGGGCCGGGGAGCTGTTTTTT
CDR3aa: CASSFSWGAGELFF

abundance: -
j_gene: TRBJ2-3
d_gene: TRBD2
v_gene: TRBV6-1
CDR3nt: TGTGCCAGCAGTGAAGCAACTAGCGGGGACGGTACGCAGTATTTT
CDR3aa: CASSEATSGDGTQYF

abundance: -
j_gene: TRBJ2-7
d_gene: -
v_gene: TRBV5-1
CDR3nt: TGCGCCAGCAGCTTGGGCGCGGATATTCCCTACGAGCAGTACTTC
CDR3aa: CASSLGADIPYEQYF

abundance: -
j_gene: TRBJ2-2
d_gene: -
v_gene: TRBV3-1/TRBV3-2
CDR3nt: TGTGCCAGCAGCCTCCTGGCAGCGAACACCGGGGAGCTGTTTTTT
CDR3aa: CASSLLAANTGELFF

abundance: -
j_gene: TRBJ2-4
d_gene: TRBD1
v_gene: TRBV2
CDR3nt: TGTGCCAGCAGAGACAGGGGCCTCTTAGCCAAAAACATTCAGTACTTC
CDR3aa: CASRDRGLLAKNIQYF

abundance: -
j_gene: TRBJ1-5
d_gene: TRBD1
v_gene: TRBV5-6
CDR3nt: TGTGCCAGCAGCTTTATACAGGGGCCGGGGAGCAATCAGCCCCAGCATTTT
CDR3aa: CASSFIQGPGSNQPQHF

abundance: -
j_gene: TRBJ2-1
d_gene: TRBD2
v_gene: TRBV6-6
CDR3nt: TGTGCCAGTGATCTGAACACCGGGACTAGTAGGTTCTTC
CDR3aa: CASDLNTGTSRFF

abundance: -
j_gene: TRBJ1-6
d_gene: -
v_gene: TRBV11-2
CDR3nt: TGTGCCAGCAGCTTACGATTAGATTCACCCCTCCACTTT
CDR3aa: CASSLRLDSPLHF

abundance: -
j_gene: TRBJ1-1
d_gene: -
v_gene: TRBV19
CDR3nt: TGTGCCAGTAGTTCTGTCGGAGTAGCTTTCTTT
CDR3aa: CASSSVGVAFF

abundance: few
j_gene: TRBJ2-7
d_gene: -
v_gene: TRBV6-1
CDR3nt: TGTGCCAGCAGTGATGGATTAGCGTACGAGCAGTACTTC
CDR3aa: CASSDGLAYEQYF

abundance: -
j_gene: TRBJ1-6
d_gene: -
v_gene: TRBV2
CDR3nt: TGTGCCAGCAGTCGAACATGGAATTCACCCCTCCACTTT
CDR3aa: CASSRTWNSPLHF

abundance: -
j_gene: TRBJ1-1
d_gene: TRBD1
v_gene: TRBV18
CDR3nt: TGTGCCAGCTCACCCGGGACAGGGGCGATGAACACTGAAGCTTTCTTT
CDR3aa: CASSPGTGAMNTEAFF

abundance: -
j_gene: TRBJ1-1
d_gene: -
v_gene: TRBV9
CDR3nt: TGTGCCAGCGGTAGGTCCCAGGGAACTGAAGCTTTCTTT
CDR3aa: CASGRSQGTEAFF

abundance: -
j_gene: TRBJ1-1
d_gene: -
v_gene: TRBV28
CDR3nt: TGTGCCAGCAGGCTGACGGGGAACACTGAAGCTTTCTTT
CDR3aa: CASRLTGNTEAFF

abundance: few
j_gene: TRBJ2-4
d_gene: TRBD2
v_gene: TRBV4-2
CDR3nt: TGTGCCAGCAGCCAAACTCTAGCGGGAGTCCAAACCAAAAACATTCAGTACTTC
CDR3aa: CASSQTLAGVQTKNIQYF

abundance: -
j_gene: TRBJ2-3
d_gene: -
v_gene: TRBV9
CDR3nt: TGTGCCAGCAGACCGGGACTCGGCACAGATACGCAGTATTTT
CDR3aa: CASRPGLGTDTQYF

abundance: once
j_gene: TRBJ2-5
d_gene: -
v_gene: TRBV5-1
CDR3nt: TGCGCCAGCAGCTTGGACAGAGTAGAGACCCAGTACTTC
CDR3aa: CASSLDRVETQYF

abundance: -
j_gene: TRBJ1-2
d_gene: -
v_gene: TRBV29-1
CDR3nt: TGCAGCGTTGACGACAGGAAGAACTATGGCTACACCTTC
CDR3aa: CSVDDRKNYGYTF

abundance: -
j_gene: TRBJ2-2
d_gene: -
v_gene: TRBV5-1
CDR3nt: TGCGCCAGCAGCTTTTCCGGGACAACGAACACCGGGGAGCTGTTTTTT
CDR3aa: CASSFSGTTNTGELFF

abundance: -
j_gene: TRBJ2-5
d_gene: TRBD2
v_gene: TRBV7-9
CDR3nt: TGTGCCAGCAGCCCCCGGGGTAGCGGGGTAAAAACCCAGTACTTC
CDR3aa: CASSPRGSGVKTQYF

abundance: -
j_gene: TRBJ1-1
d_gene: TRBD1
v_gene: TRBV18
CDR3nt: TGTGCCAGCTCACGACAGGGGGTGAACACTGAAGCTTTCTTT
CDR3aa: CASSRQGVNTEAFF

abundance: -
j_gene: TRBJ2-2
d_gene: TRBD1
v_gene: TRBV5-4
CDR3nt: TGTGCCAGCAGCTTCGGGACAGGGGGGGCCGGGGAGCTGTTTTTT
CDR3aa: CASSFGTGGAGELFF

abundance: -
j_gene: TRBJ1-1
d_gene: TRBD1
v_gene: TRBV5-1
CDR3nt: TGCGCCAGCAGCTTAAAGGGGGCGAGCACTGAAGCTTTCTTT
CDR3aa: CASSLKGASTEAFF

abundance: -
j_gene: TRBJ2-1
d_gene: -
v_gene: TRBV12-3/TRBV12-4
CDR3nt: TGTGCCAGCAGTTTGTATCGCAATGAGCAGTTCTTC
CDR3aa: CASSLYRNEQFF

abundance: -
j_gene: TRBJ1-5
d_gene: TRBD1
v_gene: TRBV6-5
CDR3nt: TGTGCCAGCAGGGGGACAGGGGAAGGCAATCAGCCCCAGCATTTT
CDR3aa: CASRGTGEGNQPQHF

abundance: -
j_gene: TRBJ1-2
d_gene: -
v_gene: TRBV12-3/TRBV12-4
CDR3nt: TGTGCCAGCAGTTTCAAGGGGCAAGGCTACACCTTC
CDR3aa: CASSFKGQGYTF

abundance: -
j_gene: TRBJ1-2
d_gene: TRBD1
v_gene: TRBV29-1
CDR3nt: TGCAGCGTTGAAGATCATGAGCCGGGACAGAAGATCAGCTATGGCTACACCTTC
CDR3aa: CSVEDHEPGQKISYGYTF